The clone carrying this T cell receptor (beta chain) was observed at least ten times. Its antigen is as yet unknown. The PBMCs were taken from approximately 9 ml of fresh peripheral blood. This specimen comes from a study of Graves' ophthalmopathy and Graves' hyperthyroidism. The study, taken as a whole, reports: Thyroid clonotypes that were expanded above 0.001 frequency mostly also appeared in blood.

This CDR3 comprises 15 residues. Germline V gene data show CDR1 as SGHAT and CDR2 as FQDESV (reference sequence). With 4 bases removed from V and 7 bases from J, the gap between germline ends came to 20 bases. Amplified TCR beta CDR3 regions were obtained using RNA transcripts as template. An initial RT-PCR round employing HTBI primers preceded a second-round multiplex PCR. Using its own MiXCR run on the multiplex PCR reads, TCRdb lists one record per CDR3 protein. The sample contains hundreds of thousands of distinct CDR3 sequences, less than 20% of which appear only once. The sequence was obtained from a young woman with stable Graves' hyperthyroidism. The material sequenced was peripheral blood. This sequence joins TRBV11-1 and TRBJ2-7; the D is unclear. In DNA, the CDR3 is TGTGCCAGCAGCTCCCGGACCGCGGCAGGCTATGAGCAGTACTTC. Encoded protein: CASSSRTAAGYEQYF.